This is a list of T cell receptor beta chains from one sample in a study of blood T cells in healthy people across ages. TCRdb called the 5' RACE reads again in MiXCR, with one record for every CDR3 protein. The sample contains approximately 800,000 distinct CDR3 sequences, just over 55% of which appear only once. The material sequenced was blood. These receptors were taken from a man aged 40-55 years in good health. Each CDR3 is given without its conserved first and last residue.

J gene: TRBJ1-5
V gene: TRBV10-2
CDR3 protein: ASSVGQTGGSNQPQH

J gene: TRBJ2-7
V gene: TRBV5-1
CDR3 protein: ASSLQPTWGSSYEQY

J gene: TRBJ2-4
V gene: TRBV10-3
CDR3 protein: AISESGRTAKNIQY

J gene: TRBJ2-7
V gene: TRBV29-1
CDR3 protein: SVAVSGGSYEQY

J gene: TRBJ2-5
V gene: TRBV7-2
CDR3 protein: ASSLGRRGTQY

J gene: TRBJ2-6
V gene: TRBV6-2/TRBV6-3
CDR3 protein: ASGGVSGANVLT

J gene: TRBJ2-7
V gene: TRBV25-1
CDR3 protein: ASRAPGLKYEQY

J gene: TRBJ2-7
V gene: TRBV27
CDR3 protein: ASSFGLYDRNLY

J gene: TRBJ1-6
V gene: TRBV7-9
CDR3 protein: ASSDTNKLGSSYNSPLH

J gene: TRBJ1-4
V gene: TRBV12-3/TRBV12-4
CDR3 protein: ASREGQGNEKLF

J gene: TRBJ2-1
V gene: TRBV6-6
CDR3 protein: ASTKPGQTLSEQF

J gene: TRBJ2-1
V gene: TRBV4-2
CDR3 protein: ASSHTLAVARETQF

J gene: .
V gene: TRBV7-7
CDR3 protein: ASSFVGLTGGGETQY

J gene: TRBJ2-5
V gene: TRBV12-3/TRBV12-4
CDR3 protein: ASSQHIGTKETQY

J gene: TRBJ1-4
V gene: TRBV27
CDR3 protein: ASSFRMTRAGQINEKLF

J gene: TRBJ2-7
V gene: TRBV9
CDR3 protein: ASSVGPTGTSYEQY

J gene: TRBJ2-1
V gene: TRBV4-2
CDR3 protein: ASSQDLGTGEYNEQF

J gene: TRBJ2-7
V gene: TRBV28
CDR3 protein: ASSWGGQGSHEQY

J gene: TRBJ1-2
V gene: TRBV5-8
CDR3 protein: ASSLVVSEAMGYT

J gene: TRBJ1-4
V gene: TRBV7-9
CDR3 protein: ASSLVPNEKLF

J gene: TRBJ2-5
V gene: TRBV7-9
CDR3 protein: ASSDRDSETQY

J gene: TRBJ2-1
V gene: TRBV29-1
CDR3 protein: SARDRLPDEQF

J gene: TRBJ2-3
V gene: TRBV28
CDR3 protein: ASGAPGSTDTQY

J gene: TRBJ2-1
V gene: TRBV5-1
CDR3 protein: ASAWGLAAYNEQF

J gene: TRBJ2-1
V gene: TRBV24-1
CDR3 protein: ATSDLGPIYGEQF

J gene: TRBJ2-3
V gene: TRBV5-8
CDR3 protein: TSSLGVSSTDTQY

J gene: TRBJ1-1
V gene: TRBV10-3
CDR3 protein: AINEGQGAEAF

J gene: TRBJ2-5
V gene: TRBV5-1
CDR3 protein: ASSLAPRGAETQY

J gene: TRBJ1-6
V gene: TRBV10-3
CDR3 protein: AISEDRVSPLH

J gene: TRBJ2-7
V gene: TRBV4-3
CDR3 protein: ASSQGLRVGYEQY

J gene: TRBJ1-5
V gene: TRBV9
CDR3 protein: ASSVTGAANQPQH

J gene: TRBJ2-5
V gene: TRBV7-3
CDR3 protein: ASSLTTGAPTQY

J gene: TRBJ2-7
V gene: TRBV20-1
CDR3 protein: SARKIESSYEQY

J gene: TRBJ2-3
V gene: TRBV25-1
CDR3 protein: ASSEYGLDLGTDTQY

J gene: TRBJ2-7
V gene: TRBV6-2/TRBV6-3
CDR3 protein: ASSYFRVPYEQY

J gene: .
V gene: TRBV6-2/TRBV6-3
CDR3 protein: ASSSPTQYEQY

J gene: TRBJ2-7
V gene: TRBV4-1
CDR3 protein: ASSKGQGIGYEQY

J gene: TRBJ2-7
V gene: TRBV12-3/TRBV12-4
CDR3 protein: ASWAGAQSYEQY

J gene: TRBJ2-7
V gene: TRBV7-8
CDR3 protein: ASSSITGTSVSSYEQY

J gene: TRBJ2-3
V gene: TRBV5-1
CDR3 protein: ASSWTGGEGTQY

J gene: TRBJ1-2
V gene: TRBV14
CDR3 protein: ASSPIFYYVYT

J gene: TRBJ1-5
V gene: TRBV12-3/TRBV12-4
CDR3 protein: ASSRDIYSNQPQH

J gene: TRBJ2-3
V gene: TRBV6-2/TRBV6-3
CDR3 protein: ASSYQTPDTQY

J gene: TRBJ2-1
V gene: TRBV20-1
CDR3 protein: SASGGFEQF

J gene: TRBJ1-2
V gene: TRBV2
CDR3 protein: ASRDPTGLAYGYT